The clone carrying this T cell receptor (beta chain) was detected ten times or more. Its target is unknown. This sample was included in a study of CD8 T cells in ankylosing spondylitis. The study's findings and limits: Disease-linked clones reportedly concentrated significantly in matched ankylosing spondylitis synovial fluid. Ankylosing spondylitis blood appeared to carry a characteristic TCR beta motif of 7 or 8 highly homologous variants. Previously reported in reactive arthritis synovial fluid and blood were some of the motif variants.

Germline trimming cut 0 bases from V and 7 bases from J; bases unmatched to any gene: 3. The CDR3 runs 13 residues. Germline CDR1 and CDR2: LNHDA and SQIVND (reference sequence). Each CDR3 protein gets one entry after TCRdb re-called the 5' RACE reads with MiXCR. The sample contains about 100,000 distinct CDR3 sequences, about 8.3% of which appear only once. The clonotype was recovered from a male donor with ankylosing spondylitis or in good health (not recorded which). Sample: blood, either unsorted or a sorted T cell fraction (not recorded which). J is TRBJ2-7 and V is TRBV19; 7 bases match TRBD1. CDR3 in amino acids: CASSIERDREQYF. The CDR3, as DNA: TGTGCCAGTAGTATAGAACGGGACAGAGAGCAGTACTTC.